This TCR beta chain stems from a study of shared clonotypes between healthy human individuals. The study enrolled healthy HIV-negative adults without recent acute infections or vaccinations as donors. It was at deep level that the assay was run. The table came from immunoSEQ multiplex PCR; TCRdb's copy has only in-frame clones and leaves some out. The sample contains roughly 500,000 clones, about 96% of which appear only once. The CDR3 spans 15 residues. V dropped 1 base and J dropped 3 bases, with 13 bases sitting between them. The chain is built from TRBV23-1 and TRBJ2-7; D gene uncertain. TRBV23-1 belongs to the ORF category, with a function that is uncertain. Sample: naive CD4+ T cells sorted from blood. The subset denotes: CD45RA+ positively selected. This clonotype originated in a woman aged 25 to 45 in good health. In DNA, the CDR3 is TGCGCCAGCAGTCAATTAGGACCGACGAACTACGAGCAGTACTTC. Residues: CASSQLGPTNYEQYF.